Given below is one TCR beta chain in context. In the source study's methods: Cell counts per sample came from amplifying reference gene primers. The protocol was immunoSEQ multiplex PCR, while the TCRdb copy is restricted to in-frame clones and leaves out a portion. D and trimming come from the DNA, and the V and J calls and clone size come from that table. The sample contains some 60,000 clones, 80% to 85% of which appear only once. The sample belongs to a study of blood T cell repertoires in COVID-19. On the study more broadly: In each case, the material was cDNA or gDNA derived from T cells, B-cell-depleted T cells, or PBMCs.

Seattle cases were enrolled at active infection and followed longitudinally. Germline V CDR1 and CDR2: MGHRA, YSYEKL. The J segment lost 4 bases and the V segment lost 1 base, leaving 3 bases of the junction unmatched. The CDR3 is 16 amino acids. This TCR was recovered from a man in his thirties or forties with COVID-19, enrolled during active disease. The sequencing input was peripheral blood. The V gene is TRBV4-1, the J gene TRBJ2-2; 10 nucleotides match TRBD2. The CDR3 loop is CASSQALAGFTGELFF. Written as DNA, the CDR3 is TGCGCCAGCAGCCAAGCACTAGCGGGATTCACCGGGGAGCTGTTTTTT.